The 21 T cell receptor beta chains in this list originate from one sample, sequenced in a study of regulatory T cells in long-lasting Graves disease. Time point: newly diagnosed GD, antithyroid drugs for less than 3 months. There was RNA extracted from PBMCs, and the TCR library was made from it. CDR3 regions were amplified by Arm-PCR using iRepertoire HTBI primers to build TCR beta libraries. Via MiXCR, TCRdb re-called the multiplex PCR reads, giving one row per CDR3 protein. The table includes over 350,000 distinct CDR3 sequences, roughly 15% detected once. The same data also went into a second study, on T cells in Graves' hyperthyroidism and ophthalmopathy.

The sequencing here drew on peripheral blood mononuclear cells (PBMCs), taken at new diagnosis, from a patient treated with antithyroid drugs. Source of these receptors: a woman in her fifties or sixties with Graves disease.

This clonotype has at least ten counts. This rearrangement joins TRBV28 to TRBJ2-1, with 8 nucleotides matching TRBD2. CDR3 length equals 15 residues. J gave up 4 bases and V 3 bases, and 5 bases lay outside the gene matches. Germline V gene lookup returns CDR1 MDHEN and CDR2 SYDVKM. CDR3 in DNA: TGTGCCAGCAGTTTGAGCGGGAGTAGGTACAATGAGCAGTTCTTC. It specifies CASSLSGSRYNEQFF. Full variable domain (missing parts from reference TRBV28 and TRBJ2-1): DVKVTQSSRYLVKRTGEKVFLECVQDMDHENMFWYRQDPGLGLRLIYFSYDVKMKEKGDIPEGYSVSREKKERFSLILESASTNQTSMYLCASSLSGSRYNEQFFGPGTRLTVL.

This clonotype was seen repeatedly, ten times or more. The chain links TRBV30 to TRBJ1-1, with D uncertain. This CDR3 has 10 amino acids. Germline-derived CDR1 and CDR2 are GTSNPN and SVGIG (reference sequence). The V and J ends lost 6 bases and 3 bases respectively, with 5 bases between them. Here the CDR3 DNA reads TGTGCCTGTCGTCACACTGAAGCTTTCTTT. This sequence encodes CACRHTEAFF. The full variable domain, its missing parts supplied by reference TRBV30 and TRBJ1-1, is SQTIHQWPATLVQPVGSPLSLECTVEGTSNPNLYWYRQAAGRGLQLLFYSVGIGQISSEVPQNLSASRPQDRQFILSSKKLLLSDSGFYLCACRHTEAFFGQGTRLTVV.

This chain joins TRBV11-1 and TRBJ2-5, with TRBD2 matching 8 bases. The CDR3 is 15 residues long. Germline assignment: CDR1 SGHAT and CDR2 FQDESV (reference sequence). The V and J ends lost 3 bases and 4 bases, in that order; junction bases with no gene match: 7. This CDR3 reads CASSFLREGPETQYF. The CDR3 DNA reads TGTGCCAGCAGCTTTTTACGGGAGGGCCCAGAGACCCAGTACTTC.

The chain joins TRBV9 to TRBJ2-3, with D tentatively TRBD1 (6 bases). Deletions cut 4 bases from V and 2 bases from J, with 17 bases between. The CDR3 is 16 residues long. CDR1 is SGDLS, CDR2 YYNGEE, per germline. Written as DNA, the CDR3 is TGTGCCAGCAGCCCAACTTCGGGACAACTCACAGATACGCAGTATTTT. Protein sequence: CASSPTSGQLTDTQYF.

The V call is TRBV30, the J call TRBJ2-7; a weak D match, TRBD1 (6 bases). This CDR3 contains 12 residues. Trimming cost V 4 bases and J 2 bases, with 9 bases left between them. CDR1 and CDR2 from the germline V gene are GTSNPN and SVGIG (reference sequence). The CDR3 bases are TGTGCCTGGAAAGGGGACACCTACGAGCAGTACTTC. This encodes CAWKGDTYEQYF. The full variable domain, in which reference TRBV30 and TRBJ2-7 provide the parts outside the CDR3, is SQTIHQWPATLVQPVGSPLSLECTVEGTSNPNLYWYRQAAGRGLQLLFYSVGIGQISSEVPQNLSASRPQDRQFILSSKKLLLSDSGFYLCAWKGDTYEQYFGPGTRLTVT.

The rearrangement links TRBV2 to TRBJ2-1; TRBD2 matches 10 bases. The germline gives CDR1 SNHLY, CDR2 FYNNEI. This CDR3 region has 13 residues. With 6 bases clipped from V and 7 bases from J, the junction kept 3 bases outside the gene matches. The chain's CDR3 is CASRGLAWNEQFF. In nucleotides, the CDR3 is TGTGCCAGCAGGGGACTAGCGTGGAATGAGCAGTTCTTC.

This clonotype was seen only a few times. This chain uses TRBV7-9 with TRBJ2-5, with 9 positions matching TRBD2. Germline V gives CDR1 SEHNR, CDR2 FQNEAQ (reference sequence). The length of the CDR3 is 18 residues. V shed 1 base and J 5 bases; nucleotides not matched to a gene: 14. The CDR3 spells CASSLGRGGHAVEETQYF. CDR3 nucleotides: TGTGCCAGCAGCTTAGGGCGGGGGGGGCACGCGGTCGAGGAGACCCAGTACTTC.

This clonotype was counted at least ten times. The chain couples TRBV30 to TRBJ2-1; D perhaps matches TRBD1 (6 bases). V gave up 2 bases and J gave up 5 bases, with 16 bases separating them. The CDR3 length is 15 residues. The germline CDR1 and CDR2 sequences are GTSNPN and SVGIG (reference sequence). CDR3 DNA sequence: TGTGCCTGGAGTCCCCCCGGGACACGGGACAATGAGCAGTTCTTC. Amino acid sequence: CAWSPPGTRDNEQFF.

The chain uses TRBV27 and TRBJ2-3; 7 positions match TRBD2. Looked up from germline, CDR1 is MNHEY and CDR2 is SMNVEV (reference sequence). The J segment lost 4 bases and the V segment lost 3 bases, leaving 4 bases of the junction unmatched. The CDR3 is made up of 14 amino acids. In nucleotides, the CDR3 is TGTGCCAGCAGTTTGGCGGGAGTTCCAGATACGCAGTATTTT. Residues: CASSLAGVPDTQYF.

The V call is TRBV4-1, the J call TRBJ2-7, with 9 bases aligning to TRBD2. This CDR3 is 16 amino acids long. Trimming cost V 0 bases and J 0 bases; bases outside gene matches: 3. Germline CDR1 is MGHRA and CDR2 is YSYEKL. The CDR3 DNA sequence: TGCGCCAGCAGCCAAGAACCGGGACTAGCCTCCTACGAGCAGTACTTC. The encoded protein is CASSQEPGLASYEQYF.

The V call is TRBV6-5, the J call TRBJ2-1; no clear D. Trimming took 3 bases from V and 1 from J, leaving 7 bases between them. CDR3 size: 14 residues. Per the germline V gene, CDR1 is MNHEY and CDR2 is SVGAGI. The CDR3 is CASSYTGSYNEQFF. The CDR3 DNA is TGTGCCAGCAGTTATACGGGTTCCTACAATGAGCAGTTCTTC.

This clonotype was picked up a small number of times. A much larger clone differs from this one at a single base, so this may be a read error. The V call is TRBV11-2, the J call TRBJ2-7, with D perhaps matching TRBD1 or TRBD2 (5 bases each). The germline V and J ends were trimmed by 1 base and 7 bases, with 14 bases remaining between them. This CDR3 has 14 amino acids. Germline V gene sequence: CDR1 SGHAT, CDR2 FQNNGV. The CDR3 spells CASSLGGSPNEQYF. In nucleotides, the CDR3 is TGTGCCAGCAGCTTAGGGGGGAGCCCTAATGAGCAGTACTTC.

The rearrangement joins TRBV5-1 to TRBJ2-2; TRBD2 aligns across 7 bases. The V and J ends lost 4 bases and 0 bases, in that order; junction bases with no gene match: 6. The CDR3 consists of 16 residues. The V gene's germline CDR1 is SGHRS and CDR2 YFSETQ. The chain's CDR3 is CASSDLAAANTGELFF. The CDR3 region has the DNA TGCGCCAGCAGCGACCTAGCGGCAGCGAACACCGGGGAGCTGTTTTTT. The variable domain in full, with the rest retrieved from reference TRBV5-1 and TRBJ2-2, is KAGVTQTPRYLIKTRGQQVTLSCSPISGHRSVSWYQQTPGQGLQFLFEYFSETQRNKGNFPGRFSGRQFSNSRSEMNVSTLELGDSALYLCASSDLAAANTGELFFGEGSRLTVL.

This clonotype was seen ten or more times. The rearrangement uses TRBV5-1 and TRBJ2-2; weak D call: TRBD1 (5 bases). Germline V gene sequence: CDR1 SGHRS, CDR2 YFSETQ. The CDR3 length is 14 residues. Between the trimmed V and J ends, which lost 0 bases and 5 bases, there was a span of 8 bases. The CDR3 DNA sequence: TGCGCCAGCAGCTTGGCGGACACAACCGGGGAGCTGTTTTTT. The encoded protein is CASSLADTTGELFF.

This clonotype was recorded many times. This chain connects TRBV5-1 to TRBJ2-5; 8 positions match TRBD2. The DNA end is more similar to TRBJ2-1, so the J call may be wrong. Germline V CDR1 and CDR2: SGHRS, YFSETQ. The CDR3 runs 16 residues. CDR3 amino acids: CASRTVGRGAKNEQFF. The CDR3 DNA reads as TGCGCCAGCAGAACCGTCGGGCGGGGGGCGAAGAATGAGCAGTTCTTC.

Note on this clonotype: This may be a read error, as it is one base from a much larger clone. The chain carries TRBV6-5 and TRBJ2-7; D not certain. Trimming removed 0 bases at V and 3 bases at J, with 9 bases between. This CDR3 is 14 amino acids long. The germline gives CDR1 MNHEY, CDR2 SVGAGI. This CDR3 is CASSYSVAVYEQYF. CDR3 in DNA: TGTGCCAGCAGTTACTCCGTTGCTGTCTACGAGCAGTACTTC.

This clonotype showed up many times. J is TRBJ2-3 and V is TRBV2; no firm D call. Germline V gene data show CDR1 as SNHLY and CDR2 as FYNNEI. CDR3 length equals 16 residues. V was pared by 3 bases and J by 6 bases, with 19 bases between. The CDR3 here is CASSDELLRPEDTQYF. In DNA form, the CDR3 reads TGTGCCAGCAGTGACGAATTACTTAGACCTGAGGATACGCAGTATTTT.

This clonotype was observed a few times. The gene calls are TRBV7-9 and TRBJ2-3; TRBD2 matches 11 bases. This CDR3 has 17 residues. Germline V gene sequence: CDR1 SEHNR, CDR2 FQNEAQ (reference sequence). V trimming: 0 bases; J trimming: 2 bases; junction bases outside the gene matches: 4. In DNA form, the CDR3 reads TGTGCCAGCAGCTTAGCTAGCGGGAGGGCCCCCACAGATACGCAGTATTTT. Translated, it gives CASSLASGRAPTDTQYF.

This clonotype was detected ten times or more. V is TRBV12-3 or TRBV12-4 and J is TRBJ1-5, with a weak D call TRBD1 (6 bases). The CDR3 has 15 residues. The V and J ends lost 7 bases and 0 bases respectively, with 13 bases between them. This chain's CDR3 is CASTLGALSNQPQHF. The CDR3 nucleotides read TGTGCCAGCACCCTGGGGGCACTTAGCAATCAGCCCCAGCATTTT.

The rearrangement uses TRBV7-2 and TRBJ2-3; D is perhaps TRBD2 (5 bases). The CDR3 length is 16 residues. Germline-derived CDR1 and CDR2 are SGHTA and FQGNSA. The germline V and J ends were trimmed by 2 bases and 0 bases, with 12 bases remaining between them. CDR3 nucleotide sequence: TGTGCCAGCAGCTTATACCGGGAACCTAGCACAGATACGCAGTATTTT. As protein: CASSLYREPSTDTQYF.

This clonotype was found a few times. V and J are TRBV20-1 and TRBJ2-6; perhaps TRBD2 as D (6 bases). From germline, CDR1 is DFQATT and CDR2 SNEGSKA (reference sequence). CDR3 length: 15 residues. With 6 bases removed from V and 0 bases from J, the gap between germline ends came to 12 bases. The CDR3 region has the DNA TGCAGTGCGACCTCCGGGAGCTCTGGGGCCAACGTCCTGACTTTC. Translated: CSATSGSSGANVLTF.